This T cell receptor (beta chain) is from a study of PD-L1 blockade in urothelial cancer. The table came from immunoSEQ multiplex PCR; TCRdb's copy has only in-frame clones and leaves some out. The sample shows some 49,000 clones, roughly 87% of them seen only once. Germline-derived CDR1 and CDR2 are SNHLY and FYNNEI. V shed 7 bases and J 2 bases; nucleotides not matched to a gene: 8. This CDR3 contains 15 residues. The specimen comprised PBMCs, sampled around atezolizumab (anti-PD-L1) treatment. This receptor was taken from a man between 60 and 75 years old with urothelial cancer. The J gene is TRBJ1-1, the V gene TRBV2; 9 nucleotides agree with TRBD1. The CDR3 DNA follows: TGTGCCAGCAAGGGACAGGGTGTGTCTAACACTGAAGCTTTCTTT. Protein: CASKGQGVSNTEAFF.